This T cell receptor beta chain was recorded in a study of immune evolution from preneoplasia to lung adenocarcinoma. Each case's diagnosis was confirmed by two pathologists on H&E. Macro-dissection enriched premalignant or tumor cells before nucleic acid extraction. Study observations and caveats: Later-stage lesions seemingly showed higher T cell density and diversity than normal lung.

The V end lost 5 bases, the J end lost 0 bases, and 11 bases lay between the germline ends. The V gene's germline CDR1 is SGHTA and CDR2 FQGNSA. The CDR3 is 15 amino acids. This clone was seen a single time. Its cognate antigen is unknown. The data were produced by immunoSEQ multiplex PCR, yet TCRdb's version contains in-frame clones alone and is incomplete. This table holds roughly 40,000 clones, around 85% found once. The clonotype originates from a person in their sixties with lung adenocarcinoma. The sequenced material came from FFPE invasive lung adenocarcinoma tissue. The chain joins TRBV7-2 to TRBJ1-3, with TRBD1 as a possible D gene (6 bases). The chain's CDR3 is CASSTYRASGNTIYF. For the CDR3, the DNA is TGTGCCAGCAGCACCTACAGGGCCTCTGGAAACACCATATATTTT.